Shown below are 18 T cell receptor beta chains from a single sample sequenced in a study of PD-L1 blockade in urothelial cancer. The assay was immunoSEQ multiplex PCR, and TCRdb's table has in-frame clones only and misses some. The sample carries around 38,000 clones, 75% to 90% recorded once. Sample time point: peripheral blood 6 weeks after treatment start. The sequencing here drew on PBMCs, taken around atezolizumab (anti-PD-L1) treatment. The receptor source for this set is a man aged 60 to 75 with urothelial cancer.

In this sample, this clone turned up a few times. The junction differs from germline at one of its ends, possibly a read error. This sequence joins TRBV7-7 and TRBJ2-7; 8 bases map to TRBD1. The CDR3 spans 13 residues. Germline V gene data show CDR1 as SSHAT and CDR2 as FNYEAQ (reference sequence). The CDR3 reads CASSHDRGSEQYF. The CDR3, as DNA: TGTGCTAGCAGCCATGACAGGGGTAGCGAGCAGTACTTC.

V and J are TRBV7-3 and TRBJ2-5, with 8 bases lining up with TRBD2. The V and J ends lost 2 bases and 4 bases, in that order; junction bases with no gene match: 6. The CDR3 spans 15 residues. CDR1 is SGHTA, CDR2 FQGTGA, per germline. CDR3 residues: CASSLLGGARETQYF. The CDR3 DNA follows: TGTGCCAGCAGCTTACTCGGGGGGGCTCGAGAGACCCAGTACTTC.

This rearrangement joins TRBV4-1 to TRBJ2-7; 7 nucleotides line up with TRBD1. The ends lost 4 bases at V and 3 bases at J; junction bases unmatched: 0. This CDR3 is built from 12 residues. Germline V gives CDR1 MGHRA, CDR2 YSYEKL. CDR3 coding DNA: TGCGCCAGCAGCCGACAGGGCTACGAGCAGTACTTC. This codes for CASSRQGYEQYF.

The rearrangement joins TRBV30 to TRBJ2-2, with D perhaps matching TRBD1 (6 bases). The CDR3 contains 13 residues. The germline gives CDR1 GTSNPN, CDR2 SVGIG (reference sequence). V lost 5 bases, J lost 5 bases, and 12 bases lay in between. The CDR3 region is CAWRAGTTGELFF. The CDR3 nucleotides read TGTGCCTGGCGGGCAGGGACAACCGGGGAGCTGTTTTTT.

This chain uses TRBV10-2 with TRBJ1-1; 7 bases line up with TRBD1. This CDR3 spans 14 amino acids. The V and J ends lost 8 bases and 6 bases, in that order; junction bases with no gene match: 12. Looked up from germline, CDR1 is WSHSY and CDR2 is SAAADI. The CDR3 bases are TGCGCCAGCTCATCGACAGGGCAAGGAGCTGAAGCTTTCTTT. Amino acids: CASSSTGQGAEAFF.

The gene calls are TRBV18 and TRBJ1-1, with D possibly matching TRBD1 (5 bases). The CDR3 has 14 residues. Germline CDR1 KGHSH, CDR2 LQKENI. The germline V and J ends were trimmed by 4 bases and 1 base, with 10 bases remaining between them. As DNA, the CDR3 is TGTGCCAGCTCACTCGGGACTCAGAACACTGAAGCTTTCTTT. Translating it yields CASSLGTQNTEAFF.

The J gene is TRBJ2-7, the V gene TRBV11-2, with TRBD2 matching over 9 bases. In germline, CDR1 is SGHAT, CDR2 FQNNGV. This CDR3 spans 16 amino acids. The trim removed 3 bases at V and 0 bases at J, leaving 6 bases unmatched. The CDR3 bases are TGTGCCAGCAGCTTGGATAGCGGGGGAAGCTCCTACGAGCAGTACTTC. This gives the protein CASSLDSGGSSYEQYF. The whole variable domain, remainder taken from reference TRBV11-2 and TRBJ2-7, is EAGVAQSPRYKIIEKRQSVAFWCNPISGHATLYWYQQILGQGPKLLIQFQNNGVVDDSQLPKDRFSAERLKGVDSTLKIQPAKLEDSAVYLCASSLDSGGSSYEQYFGPGTRLTVT.

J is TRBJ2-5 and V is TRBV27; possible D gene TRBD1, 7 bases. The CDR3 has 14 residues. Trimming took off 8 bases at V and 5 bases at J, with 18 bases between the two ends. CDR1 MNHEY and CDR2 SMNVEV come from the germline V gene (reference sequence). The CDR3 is CASRRSGGRETQYF. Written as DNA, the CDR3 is TGTGCCAGCCGTAGGTCAGGGGGGAGGGAGACCCAGTACTTC.

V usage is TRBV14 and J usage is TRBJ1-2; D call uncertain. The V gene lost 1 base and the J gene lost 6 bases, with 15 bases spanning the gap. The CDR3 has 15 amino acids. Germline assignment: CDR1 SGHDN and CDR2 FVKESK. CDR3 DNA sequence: TGTGCCAGCAGCCAAGGCTACCCCGTGGTGAATGGCTACACCTTC. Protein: CASSQGYPVVNGYTF.

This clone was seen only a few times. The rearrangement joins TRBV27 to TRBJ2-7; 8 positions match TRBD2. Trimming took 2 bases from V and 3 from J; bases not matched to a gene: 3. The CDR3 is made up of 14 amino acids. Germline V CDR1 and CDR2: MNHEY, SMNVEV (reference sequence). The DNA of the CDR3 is TGTGCCAGCAGTTTACTCACTAGCGGCTACGAGCAGTACTTC. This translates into CASSLLTSGYEQYF.

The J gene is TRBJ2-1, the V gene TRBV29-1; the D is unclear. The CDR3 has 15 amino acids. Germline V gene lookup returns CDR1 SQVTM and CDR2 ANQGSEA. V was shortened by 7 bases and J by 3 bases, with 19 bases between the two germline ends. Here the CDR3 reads CSGSIILGFYNEQFF. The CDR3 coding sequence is TGCAGCGGCTCGATCATCCTAGGTTTCTACAATGAGCAGTTCTTC.

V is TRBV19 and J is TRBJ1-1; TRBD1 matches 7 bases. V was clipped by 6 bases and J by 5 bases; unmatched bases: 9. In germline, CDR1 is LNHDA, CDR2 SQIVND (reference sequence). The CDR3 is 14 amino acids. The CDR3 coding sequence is TGTGCCAGTAGCCAACAGGGGCTGGGAACTGAAGCTTTCTTT. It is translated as CASSQQGLGTEAFF.

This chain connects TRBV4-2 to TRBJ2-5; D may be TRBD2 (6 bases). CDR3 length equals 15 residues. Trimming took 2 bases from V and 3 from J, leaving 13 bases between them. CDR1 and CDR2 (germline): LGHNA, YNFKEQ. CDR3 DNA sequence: TGTGCCAGCAGCCAAATATACGGCGGGGAAGAGACCCAGTACTTC. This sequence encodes CASSQIYGGEETQYF.

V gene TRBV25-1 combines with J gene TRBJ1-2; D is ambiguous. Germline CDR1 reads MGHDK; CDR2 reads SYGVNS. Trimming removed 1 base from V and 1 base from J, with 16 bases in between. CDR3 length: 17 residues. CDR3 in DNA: TGTGCCAGCAGTGAATCCGCCCTTTCAACAGATAACTATGGCTACACCTTC. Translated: CASSESALSTDNYGYTF.

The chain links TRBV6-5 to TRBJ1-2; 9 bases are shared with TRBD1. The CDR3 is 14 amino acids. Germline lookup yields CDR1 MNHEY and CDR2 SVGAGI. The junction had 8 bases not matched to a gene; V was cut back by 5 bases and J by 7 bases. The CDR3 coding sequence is TGTGCCAGCAGTCGGACAGGGGAAAGTGGTGGCTACACCTTC. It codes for CASSRTGESGGYTF.

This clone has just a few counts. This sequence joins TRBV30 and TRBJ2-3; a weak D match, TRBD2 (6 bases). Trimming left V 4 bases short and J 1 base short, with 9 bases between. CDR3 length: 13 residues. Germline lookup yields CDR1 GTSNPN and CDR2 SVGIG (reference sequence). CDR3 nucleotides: TGTGCCTGGAATACGGGGGGCACAGATACGCAGTATTTT. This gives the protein CAWNTGGTDTQYF. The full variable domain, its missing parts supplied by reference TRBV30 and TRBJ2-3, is SQTIHQWPATLVQPVGSPLSLECTVEGTSNPNLYWYRQAAGRGLQLLFYSVGIGQISSEVPQNLSASRPQDRQFILSSKKLLLSDSGFYLCAWNTGGTDTQYFGPGTRLTVL.

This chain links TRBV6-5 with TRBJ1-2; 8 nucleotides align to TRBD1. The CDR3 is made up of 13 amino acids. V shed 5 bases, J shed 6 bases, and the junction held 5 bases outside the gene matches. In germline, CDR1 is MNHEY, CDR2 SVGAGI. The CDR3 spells CASSKGQGNGYTF. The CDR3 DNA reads TGTGCCAGCAGTAAAGGACAGGGCAATGGCTACACCTTC.

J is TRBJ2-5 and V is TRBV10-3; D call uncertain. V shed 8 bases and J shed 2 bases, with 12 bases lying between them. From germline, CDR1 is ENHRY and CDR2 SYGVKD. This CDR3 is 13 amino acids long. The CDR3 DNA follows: TGTGCCATCGGTTTCAGGCAACAAGAGACCCAGTACTTC. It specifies CAIGFRQQETQYF.